This record looks at one TCR beta chain sequence and its context. Its antigen is as yet unknown. These data originate in a study of T-cell memory formation after mild COVID-19. As for the study in general: Clustering of TCRs was largely donor specific. Study results and limitations: There was no confirmation that second-wave clones peaking on day 37 were SARS-CoV-2 specific. Cross-reactive memory appears to have joined, as suggested by some responding clones showing up in pre-infection memory. CD4/CD8 balance characterized clones contracting day 15 to 85, and CD4+ skew characterized later expanders.

A single record per CDR3 protein comes from TCRdb applying MiXCR to the 5' RACE reads. The profile shows 250,000 to 300,000 distinct CDR3 sequences, around 15% of them singletons. Trimming stripped 1 base from V and 4 bases from J, with 13 bases between. There are 15 residues in the CDR3. Looked up from germline, CDR1 is SGHTA and CDR2 is FQGNSA. Sequencing was performed on PBMCs or a T cell subset sorted from them (not recorded which). V gene TRBV7-2 combines with J gene TRBJ1-1; TRBD1 might be the D (6 bases). This clonotype originated in a young man who had mild COVID-19 (a few samples of this study predate the infection). Cell type and time point are not known. For the CDR3, the DNA is TGTGCCAGCAGCTTAGGTTCGGGGGCAGGCACTGAAGCTTTCTTT. Amino acid sequence: CASSLGSGAGTEAFF.